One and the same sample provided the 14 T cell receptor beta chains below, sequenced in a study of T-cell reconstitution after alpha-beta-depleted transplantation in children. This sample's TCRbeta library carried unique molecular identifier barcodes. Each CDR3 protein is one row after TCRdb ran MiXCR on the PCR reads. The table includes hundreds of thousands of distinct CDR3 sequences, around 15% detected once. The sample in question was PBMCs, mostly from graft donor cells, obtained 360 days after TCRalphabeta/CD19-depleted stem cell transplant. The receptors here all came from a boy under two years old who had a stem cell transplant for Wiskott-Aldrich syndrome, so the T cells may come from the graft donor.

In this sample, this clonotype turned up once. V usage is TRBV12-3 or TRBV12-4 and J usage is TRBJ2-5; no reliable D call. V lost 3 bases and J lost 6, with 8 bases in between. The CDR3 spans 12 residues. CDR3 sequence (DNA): TGTGCCAGCAGTTTGAGCTCTCAGACCCAGTACTTC. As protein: CASSLSSQTQYF.

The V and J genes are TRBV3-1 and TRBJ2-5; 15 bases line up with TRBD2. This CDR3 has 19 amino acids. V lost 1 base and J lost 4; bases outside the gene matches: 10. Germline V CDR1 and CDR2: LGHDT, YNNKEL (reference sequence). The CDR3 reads CASSQGTSGGASLRETQYF. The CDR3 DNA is TGTGCCAGCAGCCAAGGGACTAGCGGGGGGGCTTCATTACGAGAGACCCAGTACTTC.

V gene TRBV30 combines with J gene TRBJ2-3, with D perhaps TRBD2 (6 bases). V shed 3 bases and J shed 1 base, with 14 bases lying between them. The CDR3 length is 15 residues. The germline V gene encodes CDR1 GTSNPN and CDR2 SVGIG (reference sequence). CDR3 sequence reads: CAWSLYGTGTDTQYF. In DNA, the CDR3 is TGTGCCTGGAGCCTCTACGGGACTGGCACAGATACGCAGTATTTT.

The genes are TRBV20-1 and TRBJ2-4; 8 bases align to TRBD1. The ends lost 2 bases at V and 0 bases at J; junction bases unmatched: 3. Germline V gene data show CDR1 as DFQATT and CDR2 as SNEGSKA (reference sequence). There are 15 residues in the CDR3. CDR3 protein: CSARRQGAAKNIQYF. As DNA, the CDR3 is TGCAGTGCTAGACGGCAGGGGGCAGCCAAAAACATTCAGTACTTC.

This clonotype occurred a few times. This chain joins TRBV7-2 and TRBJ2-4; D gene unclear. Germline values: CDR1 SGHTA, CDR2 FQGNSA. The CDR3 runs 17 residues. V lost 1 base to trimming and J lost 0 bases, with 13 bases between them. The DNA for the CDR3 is TGTGCCAGCAGCTTAGTTCCATCGCCACTAGCCAAAAACATTCAGTACTTC. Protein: CASSLVPSPLAKNIQYF.

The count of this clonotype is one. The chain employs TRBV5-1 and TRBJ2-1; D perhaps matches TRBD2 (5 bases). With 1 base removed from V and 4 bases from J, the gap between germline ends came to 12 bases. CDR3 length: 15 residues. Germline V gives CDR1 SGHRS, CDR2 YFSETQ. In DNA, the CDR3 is TGCGCCAGCAGCTTGAAGCTAGCCCCATACAATGAGCAGTTCTTC. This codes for CASSLKLAPYNEQFF.

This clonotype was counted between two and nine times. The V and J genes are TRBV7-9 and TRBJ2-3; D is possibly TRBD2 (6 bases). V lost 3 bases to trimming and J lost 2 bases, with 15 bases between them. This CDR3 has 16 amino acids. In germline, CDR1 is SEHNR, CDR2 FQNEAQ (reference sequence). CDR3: CASSFWRDPITDTQYF. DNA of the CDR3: TGTGCCAGCAGCTTTTGGCGGGACCCGATCACAGATACGCAGTATTTT. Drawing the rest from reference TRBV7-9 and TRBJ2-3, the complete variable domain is DTGVSQNPRHKITKRGQNVTFRCDPISEHNRLYWYRQTLGQGPEFLTYFQNEAQLEKSRLLSDRFSAERPKGSFSTLEIQRTEQGDSAMYLCASSFWRDPITDTQYFGPGTRLTVL.

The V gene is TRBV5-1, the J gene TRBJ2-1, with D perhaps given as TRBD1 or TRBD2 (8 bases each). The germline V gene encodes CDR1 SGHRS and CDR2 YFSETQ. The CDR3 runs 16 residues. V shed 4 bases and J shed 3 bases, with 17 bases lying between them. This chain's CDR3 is CASSKLADRDYNEQFF. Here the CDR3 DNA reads TGCGCCAGCAGCAAACTAGCGGACAGGGACTACAATGAGCAGTTCTTC.

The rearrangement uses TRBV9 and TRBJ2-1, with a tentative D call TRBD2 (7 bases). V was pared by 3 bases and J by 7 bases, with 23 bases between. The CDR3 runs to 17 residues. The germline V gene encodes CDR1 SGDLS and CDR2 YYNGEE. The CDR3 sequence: CASSEGGGNSVMNEQFF. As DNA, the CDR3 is TGTGCCAGCAGCGAGGGGGGGGGAAATAGCGTTATGAATGAGCAGTTCTTC.

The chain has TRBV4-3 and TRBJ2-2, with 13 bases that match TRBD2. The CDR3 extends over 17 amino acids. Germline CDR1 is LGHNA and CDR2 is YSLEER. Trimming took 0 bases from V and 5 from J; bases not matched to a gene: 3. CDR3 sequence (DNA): TGCGCCAGCAGCCAAGAGAGGGGACTAGCGGGGACCGGGGAGCTGTTTTTT. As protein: CASSQERGLAGTGELFF.

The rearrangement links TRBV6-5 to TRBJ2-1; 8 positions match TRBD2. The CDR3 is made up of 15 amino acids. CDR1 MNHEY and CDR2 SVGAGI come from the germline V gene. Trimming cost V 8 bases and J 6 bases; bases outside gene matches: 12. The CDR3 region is CASLRSSGAINEQFF. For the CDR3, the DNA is TGTGCCAGCCTCCGTAGTAGCGGGGCGATCAATGAGCAGTTCTTC.

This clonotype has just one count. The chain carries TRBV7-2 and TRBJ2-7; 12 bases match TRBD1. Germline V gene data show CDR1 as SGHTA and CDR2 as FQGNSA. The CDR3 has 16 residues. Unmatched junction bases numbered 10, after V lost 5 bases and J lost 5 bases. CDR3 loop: CASSPGGTGGGHEQYF. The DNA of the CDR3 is TGTGCCAGCAGCCCAGGGGGGACAGGGGGCGGCCACGAGCAGTACTTC.

CDR3 residues: CASSPGLLCEQYF. CDR3 sequence (DNA): TGTGCCAGCAGCCCCGGGCTCCTCTGCGAGCAGTACTTC. The gene calls are TRBV7-9 and TRBJ2-7; D is unresolved. Germline values: CDR1 SEHNR, CDR2 FQNEAQ (reference sequence). Trimming removed 5 bases at V and 6 bases at J, with 14 bases between. This CDR3 region has 13 residues.

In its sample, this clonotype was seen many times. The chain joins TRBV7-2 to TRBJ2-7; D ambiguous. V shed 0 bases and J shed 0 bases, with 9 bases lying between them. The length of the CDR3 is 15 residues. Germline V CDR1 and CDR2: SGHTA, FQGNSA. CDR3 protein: CASSLAPATSYEQYF. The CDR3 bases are TGTGCCAGCAGCTTAGCCCCAGCTACCTCCTACGAGCAGTACTTC.